The clone carrying this T cell receptor beta chain was seen at least ten times. Its antigen remains unidentified. The data derive from a study of T-cell memory formation after mild COVID-19. Overall study context: In these data, TCR clusters were largely donor specific.

Findings and caveats of the study: Proof of SARS-CoV-2 specificity was absent for the second-wave clones that crested on day 37.

5'RACE primed from the constant segment yielded TCR alpha and TCR beta cDNA libraries bearing sample barcodes and UMIs. From the 5' RACE reads, TCRdb called clonotypes with MiXCR, one entry per CDR3 protein. The sample has under 50,000 distinct CDR3 sequences, about a tenth seen once. This TCR was sampled from an adult woman who had mild COVID-19 (a few samples of this study predate the infection). Cell type and time point are not known. The specimen sequenced was PBMCs or a T cell subset sorted from them (not recorded which).

The CDR3 protein is CASSLGTGGFEQFF. CDR3 sequence (DNA): TGTGCCAGCAGCCTCGGGACAGGGGGCTTTGAGCAGTTCTTC. The gene calls are TRBV7-3 and TRBJ2-1; 12 nucleotides agree with TRBD1. This CDR3 comprises 14 residues. J gave up 9 bases and V 5 bases, and 5 bases lay outside the gene matches. CDR1 and CDR2 (germline): SGHTA, FQGTGA.